This T cell receptor beta chain is drawn from a study of cytomegalovirus exposure and HLA in healthy donors. The study, taken as a whole, reports: The study put 150 or so TCR beta chains on its list as cytomegalovirus-associated. The authors assumed roughly uniform sequencing depth across donors for presence/absence analyses.

A word on this clone: What it binds is not known.

The CDR3 contains 14 residues. Germline CDR1 is SGHDT and CDR2 is YYEEEE. V lost 0 bases, J lost 4 bases, and 10 bases lay in between. In the PCR, 60 Vbeta and 13 Jbeta primers were used. TCRdb's copy holds only in-frame clones and misses some; the assay was immunoSEQ multiplex PCR. This repertoire includes some 110,000 clones. Specimen: PBMCs. The chain is built from TRBV5-6 and TRBJ2-5, with D unclear. This TCR came from a man younger than 40 in good health and CMV-seronegative. The CDR3: CASSLGAETETQYF. The CDR3 DNA reads as TGTGCCAGCAGCTTGGGGGCAGAAACAGAGACCCAGTACTTC.